These T cell receptor beta chains were read from a single sample in a study of T-cell reconstitution after alpha-beta-depleted transplantation in children. TCRdb re-called the PCR reads with MiXCR, one entry per CDR3 protein. The table shows about a million distinct CDR3 sequences, with roughly 29% occurring only once. The sample was PBMCs, mostly from graft donor cells, taken 360 days after TCRalphabeta/CD19-depleted stem cell transplant. The receptor source for this set is a boy younger than two who had a stem cell transplant for SCID, so the T cells may come from the graft donor. Both conserved end residues are part of each CDR3. A D gene is named only where the DNA matches it firmly. Some rows have no size entry. The others give once, few or many, or a class for an expanded clone.

d_gene,abundance,j_gene,v_gene,CDR3nt,CDR3aa
.,.,TRBJ2-7,TRBV4-1,TGCGCCAGCAGCCAAGAGGGTAACTCCTACGAGCAGTACTTC,CASSQEGNSYEQYF
TRBD2,.,TRBJ2-3,TRBV15,TGTGCCACCAGCAGAGATTGGCCCACCGGACTAGCGTTCCGCTCAGATACGCAGTATTTT,CATSRDWPTGLAFRSDTQYF
TRBD2,.,TRBJ2-5,TRBV3-1,TGTGCCAGCAGCCAAGAAGGACTAGCGGGGACCCCGGGAGAGACCCAGTACTTC,CASSQEGLAGTPGETQYF
.,once,TRBJ1-5,TRBV5-1,TGCGCCAGCAGCTTGGGGGGGAGCTCCAGCAATCAGCCCCAGCATTTT,CASSLGGSSSNQPQHF
.,.,TRBJ2-3,TRBV7-9,TGTGCCAGCAGCTTAGCATCGACACCGAAAGATACGCAGTATTTT,CASSLASTPKDTQYF
TRBD1,few,TRBJ2-1,TRBV30,TGTGCCTGGGCCGGGACAGGACACTACAATGAGCAGTTCTTC,CAWAGTGHYNEQFF
.,many,TRBJ1-2,TRBV27,TGTGCCAGCAGTCCCCGGGGGGTCGGAGGCTACACCTTC,CASSPRGVGGYTF
TRBD1,.,TRBJ2-3,TRBV5-1,TGCGCCAGCAGCCCGAAGCGGACAGGAGGCACAGATACGCAGTATTTT,CASSPKRTGGTDTQYF
TRBD2,few,TRBJ2-7,TRBV4-2,TGTGCCAGCAGCCAAGCGTCTAGCGGGGGGGCCTCCTACGAGCAGTACTTC,CASSQASSGGASYEQYF
TRBD1,.,TRBJ2-2,TRBV3-1,TGTGCCAGCAGCTACAGGGGGCGCGGTGCCGGGGAGCTGTTTTTT,CASSYRGRGAGELFF
TRBD2,few,TRBJ2-3,TRBV7-9,TGTGCCAGCAGCCCTAGCGGGAATAACGCAGATACGCAGTATTTT,CASSPSGNNADTQYF
.,few,TRBJ2-1,TRBV4-1,TGCGCCAGCCGGCAGGGGGGTTACAATGAGCAGTTCTTC,CASRQGGYNEQFF
.,few,TRBJ2-1,TRBV20-1,TGCAGTGCTAGTTTGGTTAGCGTCTACAATGAGCAGTTCTTC,CSASLVSVYNEQFF
.,few,TRBJ2-7,TRBV4-1,TGCGCCAGCAGCCAAGATCGAACCTTGGACTACTACGAGCAGTACTTC,CASSQDRTLDYYEQYF
.,.,TRBJ1-1,TRBV13,TGTGCCAGCAGCACGTCGATCGGGAACACTGAAGCTTTCTTT,CASSTSIGNTEAFF
.,few,TRBJ1-1,TRBV11-1,TGTGCCAGCAGCTTAAGGTACACCGAAAAAGGAAAGAACACTGAAGCTTTCTTT,CASSLRYTEKGKNTEAFF
TRBD2,.,TRBJ2-5,TRBV9,TGTGCCAGCAGCGTAGAAGCGGGAGGGTGGACCCAGTACTTC,CASSVEAGGWTQYF
.,few,TRBJ2-3,TRBV6-5,TGTGCCAGCAGTTACTCGATCGCTTCTAGCACAGATACGCAGTATTTT,CASSYSIASSTDTQYF
.,few,TRBJ1-4,TRBV4-3,TGCGCCAGCAGCCAAGATTTAAGGGGGGATAATGAAAAACTGTTTTTT,CASSQDLRGDNEKLFF
TRBD2,.,TRBJ2-3,TRBV7-8,TGTGCCAGCAGCTTACCGAGCGGGGGGCCCCTTGAAGATACGCAGTATTTT,CASSLPSGGPLEDTQYF
TRBD1,few,TRBJ2-5,TRBV27,TGTGCCAGCAGTCTCCTAGGGACAGCACTCCAAGAGACCCAGTACTTC,CASSLLGTALQETQYF
.,.,TRBJ2-7,TRBV20-1,TGCAGTGCCAGGGGCCGGGGGGTCGAGCAGTACTTC,CSARGRGVEQYF
.,few,TRBJ2-3,TRBV9,TGTGCCAGCAGCGTAACCACAGTCAACACGCAGTATTTT,CASSVTTVNTQYF
TRBD2,.,TRBJ2-7,TRBV28,TGTGCCAGCAGTCTCCCGGGGGGGGCTGGGTACGAGCAGTACTTC,CASSLPGGAGYEQYF
.,.,TRBJ2-3,TRBV24-1,TGTGCCACCAGTGATCGCAGGGGGGCCGCTGGCACAGATACGCAGTATTTT,CATSDRRGAAGTDTQYF
TRBD2,few,TRBJ2-5,TRBV5-1,TGCGCCAGCAGCCCAGCTAGCGGGGGGCCACAAGAGACCCAGTACTTC,CASSPASGGPQETQYF
.,few,TRBJ2-7,TRBV28,TGTGCCAGCAGCTTGTACAGGGAGGGTTACTACGAGCAGTACTTC,CASSLYREGYYEQYF
.,few,TRBJ2-1,TRBV18,TGTGCCAGCTCACACGACACGTTGGGGGAGCAGTTCTTC,CASSHDTLGEQFF
.,.,TRBJ2-7,TRBV12-3/TRBV12-4,TGTGCCAGCAGTTTGTGGGGCAATCTCTACGAGCAGTACTTC,CASSLWGNLYEQYF
TRBD2,few,TRBJ2-2,TRBV7-9,TGTGCCAGCAGCTTATCTAGCGGGGCCGGCGGGGAGCTGTTTTTT,CASSLSSGAGGELFF
.,few,TRBJ1-4,TRBV5-1,TGCGCCAGCAGCTTGGAAGCGGTACAGGGACGTGAAAAACTGTTTTTT,CASSLEAVQGREKLFF
TRBD1,.,TRBJ2-7,TRBV20-1,TGCAGTGCTTCCGGGACAGGGTTCGAGCAGTACTTC,CSASGTGFEQYF
TRBD1,many,TRBJ2-3,TRBV7-6,TGTGCCAGCAGCTTAGTGCCTACAGGGGGCCGCACAGATACGCAGTATTTT,CASSLVPTGGRTDTQYF
.,few,TRBJ2-3,TRBV21-1,TGTGCCAGCAGCACGCAGCCCGGGACAGGGGGCCCAGATACGCAGTATTTT,CASSTQPGTGGPDTQYF
.,.,TRBJ1-2,TRBV5-1,TGCGCCAGCAGCTTGGGAAGCATTAACTATGGCTACACCTTC,CASSLGSINYGYTF
.,.,TRBJ2-5,TRBV12-3/TRBV12-4,TGTGCCAGCACCTTAAGGGGAGGTAGAGAGACCCAGTACTTC,CASTLRGGRETQYF
TRBD1,.,TRBJ1-1,TRBV20-1,TGCAGTGCCACCCGGGACAGGGTGGGTGAAGCTTTCTTT,CSATRDRVGEAFF
.,few,TRBJ2-1,TRBV20-1,TGCAGTGCTCGGTCCCGGCCCTACAATGAGCAGTTCTTC,CSARSRPYNEQFF
TRBD2,.,TRBJ2-1,TRBV3-1,TGTGCCAGCAGCCAAGTTAGCGGGGGAGTATACAATGAGCAGTTCTTC,CASSQVSGGVYNEQFF
TRBD1,once,TRBJ2-7,TRBV11-2,TGTGCCAGCATCGAGAGGGACAGGGGTAGCCGTTTCGGGTACGAGCAGTACTTC,CASIERDRGSRFGYEQYF
.,few,TRBJ2-3,TRBV11-2,TGTGCCAGCAGCTTAGACCTTTGGGGGGGCCGCGCAGATACGCAGTATTTT,CASSLDLWGGRADTQYF
.,.,TRBJ2-2,TRBV20-1,TGCAGTGCCACAGGGCCCCGAACCGGGGAGCTGTTTTTT,CSATGPRTGELFF
.,.,TRBJ2-7,TRBV12-3/TRBV12-4,TGTGCCAGCACCCAGGGGCTAGCGGCGCGGTACGAGCAGTACTTC,CASTQGLAARYEQYF
.,few,TRBJ2-7,TRBV10-3,TGTGCCATCAGCCTTATGACAGGTAACTACGAGCAGTACTTC,CAISLMTGNYEQYF
.,.,TRBJ2-7,TRBV18,TGTGCCAGCTCACCACCGGACGGCCGGGACGAGCAGTACTTC,CASSPPDGRDEQYF
TRBD2,.,TRBJ2-1,TRBV18,TGTGCCAGCTCACGGTGGACTAGCGGGGGGGCTCTGAATGAGCAGTTCTTC,CASSRWTSGGALNEQFF
TRBD2,.,TRBJ2-5,TRBV11-1,TGTGCCAGCAGCTTCCTGCTGACTAGCGGGGTTCAAGAGACCCAGTACTTC,CASSFLLTSGVQETQYF
.,few,TRBJ2-3,TRBV7-9,TGTGCCAGCAGCCCCGACCTGAGACTAGGATTCACAGATACGCAGTATTTT,CASSPDLRLGFTDTQYF
TRBD2,.,TRBJ2-5,TRBV11-2,TGTGCCAGCACTCTTACCGGGGGAGGGGCCCTGTACCAAGAGACCCAGTACTTC,CASTLTGGGALYQETQYF
.,.,TRBJ1-6,TRBV20-1,TGCAGTGCTAGACTGGCACCCTATAATTCACCCCTCCACTTT,CSARLAPYNSPLHF
.,few,TRBJ2-3,TRBV5-5,TGTGCCAGCAGCTTGGGACCGCTCAACACAGATACGCAGTATTTT,CASSLGPLNTDTQYF
.,.,TRBJ1-1,TRBV5-1,TGCGCCAGCAGCTTGGGGCCGGAAATGGGCACTGAAGCTTTCTTT,CASSLGPEMGTEAFF
TRBD2,few,TRBJ2-1,TRBV24-1,TGTGCCACCAGTGATCCCGGACGGGGGGGCCTATACAATGAGCAGTTCTTC,CATSDPGRGGLYNEQFF
.,.,TRBJ1-6,TRBV7-9,TGTGCCAGCAGCCCTGACAGCTTAGATAATTCCCCCCTCCACTTT,CASSPDSLDNSPLHF
.,few,TRBJ2-7,TRBV5-1,TGCGCCAGCAGCTCGGGGGGGACAGGGTTCTCCGAGCAGTACTTC,CASSSGGTGFSEQYF